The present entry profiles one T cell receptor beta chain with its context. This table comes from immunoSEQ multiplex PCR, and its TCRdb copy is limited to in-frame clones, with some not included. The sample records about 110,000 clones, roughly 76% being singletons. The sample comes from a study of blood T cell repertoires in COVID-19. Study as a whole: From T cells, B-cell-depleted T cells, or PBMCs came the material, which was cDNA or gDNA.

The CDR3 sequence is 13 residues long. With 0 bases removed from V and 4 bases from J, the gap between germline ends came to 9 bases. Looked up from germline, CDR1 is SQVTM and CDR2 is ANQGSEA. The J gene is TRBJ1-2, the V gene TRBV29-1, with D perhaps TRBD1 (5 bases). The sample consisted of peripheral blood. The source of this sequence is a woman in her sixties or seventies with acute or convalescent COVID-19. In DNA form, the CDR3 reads TGCAGCGTTGAAGATTATCAGGGCTATGGCTACACCTTC. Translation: CSVEDYQGYGYTF.